The sequence of this TCR beta chain was determined in a study of molecular identifiers for immune sequencing clone quantification. Study-wide context: In the replicates, RNA derived from around 20,000 or 100,000 naive CD8 cells was divided into five parts, and four were sequenced.

This clonotype has only one observation. The antigen is undetermined. Overall study results and limits: Over 99% of effector molecules, but under 1% in naive cells, were held by clones with more than 20 RNA copies. A shared barcode on identical TCR molecules could lead to underestimated sizes for highly expanded clones.

The authors built bulk TCR libraries by previously described methods with listed TCR primers. One entry per CDR3 protein, called by TCRdb with MiXCR from the PCR reads. The sample yields about half a million distinct CDR3 sequences, less than 30% seen once. V was clipped by 5 bases and J by 5 bases, with 21 bases between them. The CDR3 spans 16 residues. The material sequenced was naive CD8+ T cells from blood, with Jurkat cell RNA spiked in. Subset described: FACS-sorted CD8+CD4-CCR7+CD45RA+ naive T cells. The chain recombines TRBV12-3 or TRBV12-4 with TRBJ2-5, with D tentatively TRBD2 (7 bases). This receptor was obtained from a human donor in good health. Some libraries in this study had Jurkat cell RNA spiked in. As DNA, the CDR3 is TGTGCCAGCAGTGCCAGAGGGGGGGGCGGCGAGGAGACCCAGTACTTC. As protein: CASSARGGGGEETQYF.